This TCR beta chain derives from a study of quantifying T cell responses using KT2 cells. Study information: cDNA was made from DNase-treated RNA using alpha and beta constant primers.

In this sample, this clonotype turned up a few times. Each cDNA got a UMI-containing oligo ligated at its 3' end. The first PCR ran 3 to 5 cycles with an equimolar RC1.1 and RC1.2 beta primer mix. Each CDR3 protein gets one entry after TCRdb re-called the UMI-ligation and nested PCR reads with MiXCR. The sample yields 40,000 to 50,000 distinct CDR3 sequences, approximately 15% seen once. CDR1 and CDR2 from the germline V gene are SGHNT and YYREEE (reference sequence). This CDR3 is built from 13 residues. Trimming removed 5 bases at V and 2 bases at J, with 8 bases between. The chain has TRBV5-4 and TRBJ2-1; D is ambiguous. The receptor's source is a human donor. What was sequenced was PBMCs spiked with cells of the T cell clone KT2. The CDR3 DNA sequence: TGTGCCAGCAGGAAGGATACCTACAATGAGCAGTTCTTC. Translated, it gives CASRKDTYNEQFF.